This entry lists 11 T cell receptor beta chains sequenced from one sample in a study of blood T cell repertoires in COVID-19 (dated by TCRdb to 2020 to 2022). Library preparation was by the immunoSEQ multiplex PCR assay. TCRdb re-hosts the immuneACCESS table, in-frame sequences only. Its copies lack some clones; in the studies checked, an unresolved V gene accounts for under half of them, and the cause for the rest is not known. In this sample the table shows 250,000 to 350,000 clones, around 81% of which occur a single time. The ten largest clonotypes hold around 4% of the sample. The specimen was peripheral blood. These TCRs come from a woman between 50 and 59 years old with active or convalescent COVID-19.

The rearrangement uses TRBV5-1 and TRBJ1-6; possible D gene TRBD1, 5 bases. The V gene lost 0 bases and the J gene lost 6 bases, with 10 bases spanning the gap. The CDR3 extends over 15 amino acids. Germline loops: CDR1 SGHRS, CDR2 YFSETQ. For the CDR3, the DNA is TGCGCCAGCAGCTTGGATGGGGCGGCTAATTCACCCCTCCACTTT. Its translation: CASSLDGAANSPLHF.

Here the CDR3 reads CASSAFSNQPQHF. CDR3 in DNA: TGTGCCAGCAGTGCATTTAGCAATCAGCCCCAGCATTTT. J is TRBJ1-5 and V is TRBV2; D uncertain. V gave up 4 bases and J gave up 0 bases, with 4 bases separating them. CDR1 SNHLY and CDR2 FYNNEI come from the germline V gene. The CDR3 consists of 13 residues.

This clone appeared many times. The chain is built from TRBV5-5 and TRBJ2-7; 10 bases line up with TRBD1. The CDR3 consists of 14 residues. V lost 2 bases to trimming and J lost 3 bases; unmatched junction nucleotides: 2. Germline V gene lookup returns CDR1 SGHKS and CDR2 YYEKEE (reference sequence). This CDR3 is CASSLRTGGYEQYF. CDR3 in DNA: TGTGCCAGCAGCTTAAGGACAGGGGGCTACGAGCAGTACTTC.

The chain couples TRBV10-3 to TRBJ2-5; D perhaps matches TRBD2 (6 bases). V was clipped by 3 bases and J by 12 bases, with 17 bases between them. In germline, CDR1 is ENHRY, CDR2 SYGVKD. CDR3 length: 13 residues. CDR3 sequence: CAISEEAGQLKYF. The CDR3 DNA reads TGTGCCATCAGTGAAGAAGCGGGTCAGCTCAAGTACTTC.

The CDR3 region is CASSPPSGRVFEQYF. The CDR3 coding sequence is TGTGCCAGCAGTCCTCCGAGCGGGAGAGTGTTCGAGCAGTACTTC. The V call is TRBV2, the J call TRBJ2-7, with 8 nucleotides matching TRBD2. V was pared by 5 bases and J by 6 bases, with 12 bases of the junction left unmatched. Germline CDR1 and CDR2: SNHLY and FYNNEI. The CDR3 loop spans 15 amino acids.

The chain is built from TRBV5-1 and TRBJ2-6; D possibly corresponds to TRBD2 (5 bases). Germline loops: CDR1 SGHRS, CDR2 YFSETQ. This CDR3 has 15 amino acids. V was cut by 4 bases and J by 0 bases, with 8 bases left in between. In nucleotides, the CDR3 is TGCGCCAGCAGCCGGGAACCCTCTGGGGCCAACGTCCTGACTTTC. Amino acid sequence: CASSREPSGANVLTF.

The rearrangement joins TRBV3-1 (or the pseudogene TRBV3-2) to TRBJ2-1; 7 bases map to TRBD1. This CDR3 contains 15 residues. V was pared by 0 bases and J by 7 bases, with 6 bases of the junction left unmatched. CDR1 is LGHDT and CDR2 is YNNKEL in the germline V gene (reference sequence). The DNA for the CDR3 is TGTGCCAGCAGCCAAGAGGTGACAGGGCAGAATGAGCAGTTCTTC. Amino acids: CASSQEVTGQNEQFF.

The V call is TRBV10-3, the J call TRBJ2-2, with TRBD2 matching over 10 bases. The CDR3 loop spans 15 amino acids. Per germline, CDR1 ENHRY and CDR2 SYGVKD. With 4 bases clipped from V and 2 bases from J, the junction kept 1 base outside the gene matches. Written as DNA, the CDR3 is TGTGCCATCAGTGGGACTAGCGGAAACACCGGGGAGCTGTTTTTT. Translated, it gives CAISGTSGNTGELFF.

J is TRBJ1-1 and V is TRBV5-4; 9 bases align to TRBD1. J gave up 5 bases and V 6 bases, and 17 bases lay outside the gene matches. CDR3 length: 17 residues. Per the germline V gene, CDR1 is SGHNT and CDR2 is YYREEE (reference sequence). The chain's CDR3 is CASTPFFGDRVRTEAFF. CDR3 DNA: TGTGCCAGCACCCCTTTCTTCGGGGACAGGGTCCGAACTGAAGCTTTCTTT.

The chain uses TRBV6-5 and TRBJ2-1, with TRBD2 identical over 8 bases. Trimming cost V 2 bases and J 4 bases; bases outside gene matches: 4. Germline V gene sequence: CDR1 MNHEY, CDR2 SVGAGI. The CDR3 has 15 amino acids. CDR3 coding DNA: TGTGCCAGCAGTTACGAGTCTAGCGGGTACAATGAGCAGTTCTTC. Protein sequence: CASSYESSGYNEQFF.

V and J are TRBV10-3 and TRBJ1-2; D is uncertain. V shed 10 bases and J shed 6 bases, with 18 bases lying between them. Per the germline V gene, CDR1 is ENHRY and CDR2 is SYGVKD. The CDR3 consists of 13 residues. In nucleotides, the CDR3 is TGTGCCACGAAAGGCTGGCAGGAGGATGGCTACACCTTC. It translates to CATKGWQEDGYTF.